This T cell receptor beta chain originates from a study of blood T cells in healthy people across ages. This clonotype was observed a few times. CDR1 is LGHNA, CDR2 YSLEER, per germline. J gave up 4 bases and V 9 bases, and 3 bases lay outside the gene matches. This CDR3 region has 12 residues. The use of a sample-barcoded 5' primer and a J-beta primer mix characterized a second PCR of roughly 6 to 11 cycles. TCRdb independently ran MiXCR on the 5' RACE reads; one entry per CDR3 protein. The data contain approximately 690,000 distinct CDR3 sequences, less than 45% of them singletons. V is TRBV4-3 and J is TRBJ1-2; 9 bases line up with TRBD1. The sequenced sample consisted of blood. This clonotype originated in a man older than 75 in good health. CDR3 loop: CASADRGYGYTF. DNA for the CDR3: TGCGCCAGTGCGGACAGGGGCTATGGCTACACCTTC.